These 23 T cell receptor beta chains share one sample of origin, sequenced in a study of cytomegalovirus exposure and HLA in healthy donors. 13 Jbeta primers and 60 Vbeta primers were used for the PCR. Profiling relied on immunoSEQ multiplex PCR, and the TCRdb table lists in-frame clones only, not all of them. The sample holds approximately 120,000 clones, about four fifths seen once. Sequencing was carried out using PBMCs. The receptors stem from a woman aged 50 to 60 in good health and CMV-seropositive.

This clone came up a few times. The rearrangement links TRBV27 to TRBJ2-3; 9 bases fit TRBD2. Germline V gene data show CDR1 as MNHEY and CDR2 as SMNVEV (reference sequence). Germline trimming cut 3 bases from V and 5 bases from J; bases unmatched to any gene: 6. The CDR3 is made up of 15 amino acids. The CDR3 DNA follows: TGTGCCAGCAGTTTCGCCCTAGCGGGGTTAGATACGCAGTATTTT. Its translation: CASSFALAGLDTQYF.

The rearrangement links TRBV7-8 to TRBJ2-3; 8 nucleotides agree with TRBD2. The CDR3 is made up of 16 amino acids. The V gene end was trimmed by 3 bases and the J gene end by 5 bases; junction bases not matched to a gene: 10. Germline CDR1 and CDR2: SGHVS and FQNEAQ. Here the CDR3 DNA reads TGTGCCAGCAGCTTTTTCGGGGGGGCCGGGGAAGATACGCAGTATTTT. As protein: CASSFFGGAGEDTQYF. Full variable domain (outside the CDR3, taken from reference TRBV7-8 and TRBJ2-3): GAGVSQSPRYKVAKRGQDVALRCDPISGHVSLFWYQQALGQGPEFLTYFQNEAQLDKSGLPSDRFFAERPEGSVSTLKIQRTQQEDSAVYLCASSFFGGAGEDTQYFGPGTRLTVL.

V usage is TRBV18 and J usage is TRBJ1-3, with D possibly TRBD1 on 5 matching bases. Per germline, CDR1 KGHSH and CDR2 LQKENI. This CDR3 spans 15 amino acids. V was cut by 3 bases and J by 2 bases, with 11 bases left in between. CDR3 coding DNA: TGTGCCAGCTCACCGGAGGGACCCGCTGGAAACACCATATATTTT. Translation: CASSPEGPAGNTIYF. The entire variable domain, with the rest obtained from reference TRBV18 and TRBJ1-3, is as follows: NAGVMQNPRHLVRRRGQEARLRCSPMKGHSHVYWYRQLPEEGLKFMVYLQKENIIDESGMPKERFSAEFPKEGPSILRIQQVVRGDSAAYFCASSPEGPAGNTIYFGEGSWLTVV.

The rearrangement joins TRBV2 to TRBJ1-2; 7 positions match TRBD1. V gave up 3 bases and J gave up 4 bases; unmatched junction bases: 2. Germline values: CDR1 SNHLY, CDR2 FYNNEI. This CDR3 has 13 residues. The CDR3 region has the DNA TGTGCCAGCAGTGACGACAGGGTCTATGGCTACACCTTC. Amino acids: CASSDDRVYGYTF.

The chain carries TRBV5-6 and TRBJ1-2, with TRBD1 matching 8 bases. This CDR3 has 14 residues. The V and J ends lost 4 bases and 5 bases, in that order; junction bases with no gene match: 7. CDR1 is SGHDT, CDR2 YYEEEE, per germline. The CDR3 loop is CASSPGQGRYGYTF. The CDR3 region has the DNA TGTGCCAGCAGCCCCGGACAGGGTCGGTATGGCTACACCTTC. The full variable domain, with the rest looked up from reference TRBV5-6 and TRBJ1-2, is DAGVTQSPTHLIKTRGQQVTLRCSPKSGHDTVSWYQQALGQGPQFIFQYYEEEERQRGNFPDRFSGHQFPNYSSELNVNALLLGDSALYLCASSPGQGRYGYTFGSGTRLTVV.

This chain joins TRBV6-6 and TRBJ2-2; no reliable D call. V lost 2 bases and J lost 6, with 16 bases in between. The V gene's germline CDR1 is MNHNY and CDR2 SVGAGI (reference sequence). The CDR3 spans 16 residues. The CDR3 DNA is TGTGCCAGCAGTTACCCGCCCGGCCAGCGCGCCGGGGAGCTGTTTTTT. Translated: CASSYPPGQRAGELFF.

This clone was found once. The chain is built from TRBV6-1 and TRBJ2-3; 14 positions match TRBD2. The germline gives CDR1 MNHNS, CDR2 SASEGT. The CDR3 extends over 15 amino acids. J gave up 5 bases and V 5 bases, and 3 bases lay outside the gene matches. CDR3 residues: CASSTGLAGVDTQYF. Here the CDR3 DNA reads TGTGCCAGCAGTACGGGACTAGCGGGGGTAGATACGCAGTATTTT.

This clone was recorded a few times. The rearrangement uses TRBV7-9 and TRBJ2-1; D is perhaps TRBD2 (5 bases). The CDR3 runs 15 residues. V dropped 2 bases and J dropped 7 bases, with 15 bases sitting between them. Looked up from germline, CDR1 is SEHNR and CDR2 is FQNEAQ (reference sequence). CDR3 nucleotides: TGTGCCAGCAGCTTAATACTAGAAATCGCTAATGAGCAGTTCTTC. It codes for CASSLILEIANEQFF.

This clone was detected only once. V usage is TRBV4-3 and J usage is TRBJ2-5, with 9 bases lining up with TRBD2. V was pared by 4 bases and J by 1 base, with 7 bases of the junction left unmatched. The CDR3 spans 16 residues. CDR1 and CDR2 (germline): LGHNA, YSLEER. CDR3 nucleotide sequence: TGCGCCAGCAGCCCTAACCAGCGGGGGGCCCAAGAGACCCAGTACTTC. Protein product: CASSPNQRGAQETQYF.

The chain recombines TRBV5-1 with TRBJ1-4; the D is unclear. The ends were cut back, 0 bases at V and 0 bases at J, with 12 bases in the middle. CDR1 is SGHRS and CDR2 is YFSETQ in the germline V gene. The CDR3 contains 17 residues. The CDR3 nucleotides are TGCGCCAGCAGCTTGGACGGCAGGACTGCAACTAATGAAAAACTGTTTTTT. Translating gives CASSLDGRTATNEKLFF.

The J gene is TRBJ2-5, the V gene TRBV7-3; 7 bases line up with TRBD1. CDR1 and CDR2 from the germline V gene are SGHTA and FQGTGA. The ends lost 1 base at V and 2 bases at J; junction bases unmatched: 4. The CDR3 runs 15 residues. DNA for the CDR3: TGTGCCAGCAGCTTAATGGGGACAGCACAAGAGACCCAGTACTTC. Residues: CASSLMGTAQETQYF. The whole variable domain, filled in from reference TRBV7-3 and TRBJ2-5, reads GAGVSQTPSNKVTEKGKYVELRCDPISGHTALYWYRQSLGQGPEFLIYFQGTGAADDSGLPNDRFFAVRPEGSVSTLKIQRTERGDSAVYLCASSLMGTAQETQYFGPGTRLLVL.

This chain links TRBV7-6 with TRBJ2-2; TRBD1 is a possible D gene (6 bases). This CDR3 spans 15 amino acids. Trimming cost V 5 bases and J 4 bases, with 14 bases left between them. Germline V lookup: CDR1 SGHVS, CDR2 FNYEAQ. CDR3 amino acids: CASSKGVPGTGELFF. The DNA for the CDR3 is TGTGCCAGCAGCAAGGGGGTCCCGGGCACCGGGGAGCTGTTTTTT.

This clone has a handful of counts. For the CDR3, the DNA is TGTGCCAGCAGCTTAAGGACTAGCGGGGCGGGCAATGAGCAGTTCTTC. This encodes CASSLRTSGAGNEQFF. The rearrangement uses TRBV7-9 and TRBJ2-1; 12 nucleotides line up with TRBD2. Germline lookup yields CDR1 SEHNR and CDR2 FQNEAQ (reference sequence). This CDR3 is built from 16 residues. Trimming at V came to 2 bases and at J to 6 bases, leaving 5 bases not matched to a gene.

This sequence joins TRBV9 and TRBJ2-2; D not certain. The CDR3 extends over 14 amino acids. The V end was cut by 4 bases, the J end by 0 bases, with 7 bases between. Germline values: CDR1 SGDLS, CDR2 YYNGEE. The CDR3 loop reads CASSLSPNTGELFF. DNA of the CDR3: TGTGCCAGCAGCCTGTCCCCGAACACCGGGGAGCTGTTTTTT.

V gene TRBV10-3 combines with J gene TRBJ1-4; maybe TRBD1 (6 bases). CDR1 is ENHRY, CDR2 SYGVKD, per germline. V lost 0 bases, J lost 5 bases, and 10 bases lay in between. This CDR3 region has 15 residues. CDR3 DNA: TGTGCCATCAGTGAGTCAAGGGGGATAAATGAAAAACTGTTTTTT. Residues: CAISESRGINEKLFF.

The rearrangement joins TRBV5-1 to TRBJ2-1; 11 bases fit TRBD2. Germline V gene data show CDR1 as SGHRS and CDR2 as YFSETQ. J gave up 8 bases and V 2 bases, and 3 bases lay outside the gene matches. The CDR3 covers 14 residues. The DNA of the CDR3 is TGCGCCAGCAGCTTACTAGCGGGAGTCGATGAGCAGTTCTTC. Translated, it gives CASSLLAGVDEQFF.

This sequence joins TRBV11-3 and TRBJ1-6, with 7 bases matching TRBD1. The length of the CDR3 is 17 residues. Unmatched junction bases numbered 8, after V lost 3 bases and J lost 3 bases. Looked up from germline, CDR1 is SGHNT and CDR2 is YENEEA. DNA for the CDR3: TGTGCCAGCAGCTTGAGGGGGCCCAGCTTCTATAATTCACCCCTCCACTTT. As protein: CASSLRGPSFYNSPLHF.

The chain has TRBV11-2 and TRBJ1-1, with unresolved D. The ends were cut back, 1 base at V and 6 bases at J, with 9 bases in the middle. Germline V gene sequence: CDR1 SGHAT, CDR2 FQNNGV. The CDR3 runs 13 residues. DNA of the CDR3: TGTGCCAGCAGCTTAGTGTCTAACTCTGAAGCTTTCTTT. Residues: CASSLVSNSEAFF.

This clone was seen more than once but under ten times. The chain couples TRBV9 to TRBJ1-1, with D possibly being TRBD1 (5 bases). Germline V lookup: CDR1 SGDLS, CDR2 YYNGEE. The CDR3 spans 13 residues. The V gene lost 5 bases and the J gene lost 1 base, with 9 bases spanning the gap. CDR3 DNA sequence: TGTGCCAGCAGTGTACAGGAGAACACTGAAGCTTTCTTT. Residues: CASSVQENTEAFF.

This clone was detected only a few times. The V and J genes are TRBV11-2 and TRBJ2-1, with TRBD2 identical over 9 bases. There are 14 residues in the CDR3. The V gene end was trimmed by 0 bases and the J gene end by 10 bases; junction bases not matched to a gene: 4. Looked up from germline, CDR1 is SGHAT and CDR2 is FQNNGV. The CDR3 spells CASSLESSGGEQFF. The DNA for the CDR3 is TGTGCCAGCAGCTTAGAATCGAGCGGGGGGGAGCAGTTCTTC. The complete variable domain, with remaining parts taken from reference TRBV11-2 and TRBJ2-1, reads EAGVAQSPRYKIIEKRQSVAFWCNPISGHATLYWYQQILGQGPKLLIQFQNNGVVDDSQLPKDRFSAERLKGVDSTLKIQPAKLEDSAVYLCASSLESSGGEQFFGPGTRLTVL.

CDR3 in amino acids: CASSESKAGQGAIGYTF. CDR3 nucleotide sequence: TGTGCCAGCAGTGAGTCAAAAGCGGGACAGGGGGCAATTGGCTACACCTTC. The chain links TRBV6-4 to TRBJ1-2, with 12 bases identical to TRBD1. CDR3 length: 17 residues. Per germline, CDR1 MRHNA and CDR2 SNTAGT. Trimming removed 3 bases from V and 7 bases from J; junction bases left unmatched: 12.

This clone occurred a few times. The J gene is TRBJ1-6, the V gene TRBV10-3, with 9 positions matching TRBD1. Trimming cost V 6 bases and J 5 bases; bases outside gene matches: 11. Germline V CDR1 and CDR2: ENHRY, SYGVKD. This CDR3 comprises 17 residues. The CDR3 DNA reads as TGTGCCATCAGGAGAAATACCGGACAGGGGAATAATTCACCCCTCCACTTT. This encodes CAIRRNTGQGNNSPLHF.

CDR3 nucleotide sequence: TGCGCCAGCAGCCAAGGGGGACTAGCGGGCGGCACAGATACGCAGTATTTT. Its translation is CASSQGGLAGGTDTQYF. The J gene is TRBJ2-3, the V gene TRBV4-1, with 12 bases fitting TRBD2. Germline assignment: CDR1 MGHRA and CDR2 YSYEKL. V dropped 1 base and J dropped 1; count of bases not matched to a gene: 3. The CDR3 consists of 17 residues.